This T cell receptor beta chain stems from a study of shared clonotypes between healthy human individuals (dated by TCRdb to about 2020). About the study as a whole: The cohort comprised two women and a few men aged 18 to 49 years. For each donor, CD4 naive and CD4 memory were each run on three plates, CD8 naive on two plates, and CD8 memory on one plate. Blood TCR repertoires of roughly five healthy adults were deeply sequenced to estimate repertoire size and the extent of clonotype sharing between individuals. Different laboratories and diverse techniques were used to prepare libraries and sequence TCR repertoires, to increase sequencing depth and limit assay-specific biases. Leukapheresis yielded between about 0.9 and 8.9 billion PBMCs per donor. Results and caveats for the whole study, not just this receptor: Naive subsets generally had larger estimated clonotype richness than memory subsets. The small number of donors limited the genetic and exposure-history diversity represented. Clonotypes shared by all four sorted-subset donors showed higher generation probabilities than non-shared clonotypes. Pairwise subsampling led to the expectation that sequencing depth would affect the degree of clonotype sharing among donors. Sampling was restricted to blood, and TCR repertoires in tissues likely differ from the TCR repertoires found in blood. Rarefaction of sorted-subset datasets indicated incomplete sequencing despite the large sequencing depth. Across a few donors, around 5.4% of naive CD4, approximately 4% of naive CD8, approximately 2.5% of memory CD4, and roughly 0.4% of memory CD8 clonotypes were shared.

As to this clone: Its antigen target is currently unknown. The input lacks base qualities; no much larger clone sits a single base away.

Using the deep immunoSEQ assay, TCR CDR3 regions were amplified from genomic DNA by multiplex PCR. Genomic DNA extracted from each cell subset was distributed evenly over all wells of several immunoSEQ 96-well plates, and each plate served as one replicate. For sorted subsets, around 0.2 ug of genomic DNA, equivalent to 25,000 to 35,000 T cell genomes, went into each replicate PCR. The purified libraries were quantified using a Qubit 3.0 fluorometer, sized with a Bioanalyzer 2100, and then quantified again using the KAPA Library Quantification kit. Every immunoSEQ 96-well plate was sequenced on a dedicated single-read 150-cycle Illumina NextSeq 550 flow cell. The original methods were these. The immunoSEQ output contained only junctional sequences without quality scores, so filtering could not match that applied to full-length reads. Sequences were annotated with PyIR, a Python wrapper for IgBLAST v1.9, and V/J genes and CDR3 were assigned using IMGT germline references. Reads were removed for weak V/J assignments (E-value above 1e-6), missing CDR3, stop codons, out-of-frame junctions, or ambiguous translated residues. V3J clonotypes were defined by identical inferred V gene, J gene, and CDR3 amino acid sequence. To compute the percentage overlap between repertoires, the number of shared unique clonotypes was divided by the size of the smaller repertoire. Three approaches were used to assess repertoire richness: RTK rarefaction, the Chao1 estimator, and Recon v2.1 estimates of unobserved clonotypes. Generation probabilities were computed with OLGA for all TCRbeta clonotypes obtained by the gDNA method from four donors. Not all clones reach the TCRdb copy of this immuneACCESS table, which keeps in-frame sequences only. Checked studies attribute under half of the gap to unresolved V genes and leave the rest unexplained. That table furnishes V, J and clone size, whereas the DNA furnished D and trimming. This sample is represented by about 1 million clones; roughly 80% of them were singletons. Approximately 1.5% of the sample comes from the top ten.

From cysteine to phenylalanine, the CDR3 is 13 amino acids long. The read is trimmed to its CDR3 DNA, 39 bases read in frame from base 1. From V the trimming removes 6 bases and from J it removes 6 bases, while the gene matches leave 6 bases of the junction unaccounted for. From a lookup of the germline V gene, CDR1 and CDR2 are ENHRY and SYGVKD. Healthy HIV-negative adults with no recently reported acute infections or vaccinations were included as donors. All donors were Caucasian adults living in Nashville, Tennessee, USA. CD4+ T cells were enriched by magnetic negative selection, after which naive cells were positively selected on CD45RA and the negative fraction was taken as the memory subset. Blood was obtained by leukapheresis, after which PBMCs were separated by Ficoll-Histopaque density gradient centrifugation and cryopreserved in liquid nitrogen vapor phase. Analytical flow cytometry was used to check the purity and quantity of every magnetically sorted T cell population. Each sorted fraction had its genomic DNA isolated and then quantified by UV absorbance on a Nanodrop 2000c.

The rearranged segments are TRBV10-3 and TRBJ2-7; the junction holds 9 bases that match TRBD1. This clonotype was obtained from a man between 18 and 29 years old in good health. Material for sequencing was memory CD4+ T cells sorted from blood. The sample's cell subset or site label, decoded: CD45RA-negative fraction. The CDR3 protein is CAIRRDRDSEQYF. The sequenced DNA: TGTGCCATCAGGCGGGACAGGGATTCCGAGCAGTACTTC.